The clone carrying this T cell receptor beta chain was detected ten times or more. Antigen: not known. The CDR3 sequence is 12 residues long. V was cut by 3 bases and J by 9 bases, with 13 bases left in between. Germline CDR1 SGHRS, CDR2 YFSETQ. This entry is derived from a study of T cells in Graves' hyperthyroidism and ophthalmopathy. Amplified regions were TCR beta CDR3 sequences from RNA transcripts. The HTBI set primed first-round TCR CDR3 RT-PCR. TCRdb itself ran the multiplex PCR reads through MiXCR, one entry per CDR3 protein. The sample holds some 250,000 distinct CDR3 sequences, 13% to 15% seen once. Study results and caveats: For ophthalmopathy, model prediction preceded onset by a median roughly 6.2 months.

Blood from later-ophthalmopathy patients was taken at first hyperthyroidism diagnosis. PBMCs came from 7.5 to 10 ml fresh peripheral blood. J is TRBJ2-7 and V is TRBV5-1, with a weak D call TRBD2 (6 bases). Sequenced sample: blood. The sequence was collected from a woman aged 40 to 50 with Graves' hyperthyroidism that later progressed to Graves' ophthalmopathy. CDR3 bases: TGCGCCAGCAGCTCCCCGGGAGAAGTGCAGTACTTC. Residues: CASSSPGEVQYF. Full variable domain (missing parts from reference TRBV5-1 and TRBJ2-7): KAGVTQTPRYLIKTRGQQVTLSCSPISGHRSVSWYQQTPGQGLQFLFEYFSETQRNKGNFPGRFSGRQFSNSRSEMNVSTLELGDSALYLCASSSPGEVQYFGPGTRLTVT.